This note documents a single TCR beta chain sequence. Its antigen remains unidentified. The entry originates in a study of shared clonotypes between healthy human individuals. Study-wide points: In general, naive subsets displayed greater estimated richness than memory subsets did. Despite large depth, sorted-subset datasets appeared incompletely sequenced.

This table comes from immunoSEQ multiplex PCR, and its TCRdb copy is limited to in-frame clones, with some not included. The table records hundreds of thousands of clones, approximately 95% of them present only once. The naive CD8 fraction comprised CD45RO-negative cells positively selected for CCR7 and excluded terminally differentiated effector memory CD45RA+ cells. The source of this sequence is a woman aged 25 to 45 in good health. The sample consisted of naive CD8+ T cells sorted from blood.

As DNA, the CDR3 is TGTGCCAGCAGCTTGGATGGGGAGGCTTTCTTT. It translates to CASSLDGEAFF. The rearrangement uses TRBV5-5 and TRBJ1-1; D gene unclear. V lost 0 bases and J lost 11, with 8 bases in between. Germline V gene lookup returns CDR1 SGHKS and CDR2 YYEKEE (reference sequence). The CDR3 extends over 11 amino acids.